A single sample is the source of the 9 T cell receptor beta chains below, sequenced in a study of T cell responses to AZD1222 COVID-19 vaccine. The data were produced by immunoSEQ multiplex PCR, yet TCRdb's version contains in-frame clones alone and is incomplete. The sample has about 96,000 clones, 89% seen once. The sequences come from peripheral blood, collected on day 0 of AZD1222 vaccination. All receptors come from an adult in good health.

This sequence joins TRBV9 and TRBJ1-1, with a tentative D call TRBD1 (6 bases). Germline V gene lookup returns CDR1 SGDLS and CDR2 YYNGEE. Trimming took 0 bases from V and 3 from J, leaving 18 bases between them. The CDR3 covers 17 residues. CDR3 sequence (DNA): TGTGCCAGCAGCGTAGTTGACACAGGGTGGGGGGACACTGAAGCTTTCTTT. Translated, it gives CASSVVDTGWGDTEAFF.

V gene TRBV7-6 combines with J gene TRBJ2-2, with D perhaps TRBD2 (5 bases). The V end was cut by 1 base, the J end by 5 bases, with 23 bases between. Germline values: CDR1 SGHVS, CDR2 FNYEAQ. CDR3 size: 19 residues. CDR3 in amino acids: CASSLVGPGSSGLTGELFF. CDR3 bases: TGTGCCAGCAGCTTAGTAGGGCCGGGCTCAAGCGGACTTACCGGGGAGCTGTTTTTT.

The chain joins TRBV6-1 to TRBJ2-3; 10 nucleotides match TRBD2. The CDR3 covers 18 residues. The ends lost 2 bases at V and 2 bases at J; junction bases unmatched: 10. Germline V gene lookup returns CDR1 MNHNS and CDR2 SASEGT. CDR3 sequence reads: CASSEWIQRGGTTDTQYF. CDR3 DNA: TGTGCCAGCAGTGAATGGATCCAGCGGGGGGGAACCACAGATACGCAGTATTTT.

The chain recombines TRBV4-2 with TRBJ1-2; tentatively, D is TRBD1 (6 bases). This CDR3 has 16 amino acids. Germline CDR1 LGHNA, CDR2 YNFKEQ. The germline V and J ends were trimmed by 0 bases and 2 bases, with 13 bases remaining between them. CDR3 residues: CASSQDRAGANYGYTF. In nucleotides, the CDR3 is TGTGCCAGCAGCCAAGATCGGGCAGGGGCAAACTATGGCTACACCTTC.

The chain uses TRBV7-2 and TRBJ2-2; no definite D call. CDR1 is SGHTA, CDR2 FQGNSA, per germline. The CDR3 extends over 15 amino acids. V was cut by 2 bases and J by 4 bases, with 11 bases left in between. The CDR3, as DNA: TGTGCCAGCAGCTTATCTTTCAGTCCCACCGGGGAGCTGTTTTTT. Translating it yields CASSLSFSPTGELFF.

This clone was observed a handful of times. The rearrangement links TRBV5-1 to TRBJ2-1, with TRBD2 matching over 14 bases. With V trimmed by 5 bases and J by 0 bases, 10 bases remained unmatched. The CDR3 contains 19 residues. Per germline, CDR1 SGHRS and CDR2 YFSETQ. This chain's CDR3 is CASRGLAGVKTSSYNEQFF. The CDR3 coding sequence is TGCGCCAGCAGGGGACTAGCGGGGGTCAAAACGAGCTCCTACAATGAGCAGTTCTTC.

Details on this clone: This sample also contains other DNA sequences that code for the same CDR3. The rearrangement joins TRBV2 to TRBJ1-3; D gene unclear. Germline lookup yields CDR1 SNHLY and CDR2 FYNNEI. This CDR3 contains 12 residues. Trimming removed 8 bases at V and 2 bases at J, with 7 bases between. Here the CDR3 reads CASGGPGNTIYF. For the CDR3, the DNA is TGTGCCAGCGGAGGCCCTGGAAACACCATATATTTT.

The V call is TRBV28, the J call TRBJ1-1, with 7 bases matching TRBD1. Germline assignment: CDR1 MDHEN and CDR2 SYDVKM. The CDR3 sequence is 14 residues long. J gave up 4 bases and V 5 bases, and 7 bases lay outside the gene matches. CDR3 sequence reads: CASSKTGAVTEAFF. Written as DNA, the CDR3 is TGTGCCAGCAGTAAAACAGGGGCGGTCACTGAAGCTTTCTTT.

Comment on this clone: Sequence at one end of the junction differs from germline and may be a read error. The chain recombines TRBV6-2 or TRBV6-3 with TRBJ1-3; 8 nucleotides line up with TRBD1. From germline, CDR1 is MNHEY and CDR2 SVGEGT. CDR3 size: 13 residues. The CDR3 loop is CASSYSMMDREHF. DNA of the CDR3: TGTGCCAGCAGTTACTCGATGATGGACAGGGAGCATTTT.